The 24 T cell receptor beta chains below all came from one sample that was sequenced in a study of beta chain features in type 1 diabetes. Of the isolated RNA, all was reverse transcribed, and so the sequenced material was expressed TCRB transcripts. Using immunoSEQ multiplex PCR, the repertoire was profiled, and TCRdb retains in-frame clones only, with some absent. The sample lists around 310,000 clones, approximately 11% seen once, with 0.015% in the top ten. Input material: naive CD4+ T cells from blood. The receptors derive from a woman in her 30s in good health.

V usage is TRBV7-9 and J usage is TRBJ2-7; 7 nucleotides agree with TRBD2. In germline, CDR1 is SEHNR, CDR2 FQNEAQ (reference sequence). The CDR3 covers 15 residues. The V gene end was trimmed by 5 bases and the J gene end by 3 bases; junction bases not matched to a gene: 10. The CDR3 coding sequence is TGTGCCAGCAGCCCTCTAACGGGGGGTGGCTACGAGCAGTACTTC. As protein: CASSPLTGGGYEQYF.

In its sample, this clone was seen a few times. The CDR3 bases are TGTGCCAGCGGACCTTGGCAGGGGGTAACCTACGAGCAGTACTTC. Protein sequence: CASGPWQGVTYEQYF. V usage is TRBV5-4 and J usage is TRBJ2-7, with TRBD1 matching 7 bases. This CDR3 region has 15 residues. CDR1 is SGHNT, CDR2 YYREEE, per germline (reference sequence). J lost 2 bases, V lost 7 bases, and 12 bases had no gene match.

This clone was found a few times. J is TRBJ2-1 and V is TRBV5-1; 11 nucleotides line up with TRBD1. This CDR3 has 15 amino acids. J lost 6 bases, V lost 3 bases, and 5 bases had no gene match. The germline gives CDR1 SGHRS, CDR2 YFSETQ. The CDR3 protein is CASSSGQGAVNEQFF. The CDR3 DNA follows: TGCGCCAGCAGCTCAGGACAGGGGGCAGTCAATGAGCAGTTCTTC.

In regard to this clone: Other DNA sequences in the sample encode the same CDR3. The gene calls are TRBV7-2 and TRBJ1-5; 11 bases map to TRBD1. CDR3 length equals 15 residues. Germline lookup yields CDR1 SGHTA and CDR2 FQGNSA. V was clipped by 5 bases and J by 6 bases; unmatched bases: 6. In DNA, the CDR3 is TGTGCCAGCAGCCCGGGACAGGGGGATGGTCAGCCCCAGCATTTT. Residues: CASSPGQGDGQPQHF.

The table lists this clone with a few counts. The chain couples TRBV2 to TRBJ2-3; D perhaps matches TRBD2 (6 bases). The CDR3 covers 15 residues. Trimming removed 4 bases at V and 8 bases at J, with 19 bases between. Looked up from germline, CDR1 is SNHLY and CDR2 is FYNNEI. The CDR3 here is CASSGIGWGGGTQYF. The CDR3 coding sequence is TGTGCCAGCAGTGGGATCGGCTGGGGAGGAGGTACGCAGTATTTT. Drawing the rest from reference TRBV2 and TRBJ2-3, the complete variable domain is EPEVTQTPSHQVTQMGQEVILRCVPISNHLYFYWYRQILGQKVEFLVSFYNNEISEKSEIFDDQFSVERPDGSNFTLKIRSTKLEDSAMYFCASSGIGWGGGTQYFGPGTRLTVL.

The rearrangement uses TRBV28 and TRBJ2-2; D might be TRBD2 (6 bases). Trimming shortened V by 7 bases and J by 4 bases, and 22 bases separated the two germline ends. This CDR3 is 17 amino acids long. The germline gives CDR1 MDHEN, CDR2 SYDVKM. The CDR3 coding sequence is TGTGCCAGCAAAGGAGTAAGGCGGGGCCTTATCACCGGGGAGCTGTTTTTT. This translates into CASKGVRRGLITGELFF.

This chain links TRBV10-3 with TRBJ2-3; 10 bases are a match to TRBD2. Germline V gene sequence: CDR1 ENHRY, CDR2 SYGVKD. CDR3 length: 16 residues. V gave up 6 bases and J gave up 0 bases; unmatched junction bases: 6. Here the CDR3 reads CAIRSETSGSTDTQYF. DNA for the CDR3: TGTGCCATCAGGAGTGAGACTAGCGGGAGCACAGATACGCAGTATTTT.

This clone was observed a handful of times. In DNA, the CDR3 is TGTGCCAGCAGCTTAGCCCGACAGGGGAACACTGAAGCTTTCTTT. Amino acids: CASSLARQGNTEAFF. The V and J genes are TRBV13 and TRBJ1-1, with 7 bases matching TRBD1. This CDR3 spans 15 amino acids. V dropped 1 base and J dropped 1; count of bases not matched to a gene: 3. Per the germline V gene, CDR1 is PRHDT and CDR2 is FYEKMQ (reference sequence).

The chain is built from TRBV4-3 and TRBJ2-3, with 8 bases lining up with TRBD2. CDR3 length: 15 amino acids. V gave up 4 bases and J gave up 4 bases; unmatched junction bases: 7. The germline gives CDR1 LGHNA, CDR2 YSLEER. The CDR3 nucleotides are TGCGCCAGCAGCCTGAGCGGGAGATTGGCAGATACGCAGTATTTT. Protein product: CASSLSGRLADTQYF.

The rearrangement links TRBV7-2 to TRBJ2-1, with D perhaps matching TRBD2 (5 bases). Trimming cost V 1 base and J 0 bases, with 10 bases left between them. Germline loops: CDR1 SGHTA, CDR2 FQGNSA. The CDR3 loop spans 16 amino acids. The CDR3 DNA follows: TGTGCCAGCAGCTTAGGCCTAGCCAGCTCCTACAATGAGCAGTTCTTC. This translates into CASSLGLASSYNEQFF.

This clone showed up just a few times. CDR3: CAWSGKRGAYNEQFF. DNA for the CDR3: TGTGCCTGGAGTGGAAAGCGGGGGGCCTACAATGAGCAGTTCTTC. The chain combines TRBV30 with TRBJ2-1; 9 nucleotides match TRBD2. The V and J ends lost 1 base and 2 bases, in that order; junction bases with no gene match: 3. The CDR3 has 15 amino acids. Germline V gene data show CDR1 as GTSNPN and CDR2 as SVGIG (reference sequence).

The chain is built from TRBV29-1 and TRBJ2-7; 11 bases align to TRBD2. V shed 2 bases and J 6 bases; nucleotides not matched to a gene: 9. Germline V gene lookup returns CDR1 SQVTM and CDR2 ANQGSEA. The CDR3 spans 15 residues. This chain's CDR3 is CSVEQPASGRLEQYF. CDR3 DNA: TGCAGCGTTGAACAGCCGGCTAGCGGGAGGCTCGAGCAGTACTTC.

This clone was seen a few times. This rearrangement joins TRBV9 to TRBJ2-5, with D tentatively TRBD2 (6 bases). V was pared by 3 bases and J by 5 bases, with 14 bases between. The CDR3 spans 14 residues. From germline, CDR1 is SGDLS and CDR2 YYNGEE. The CDR3 DNA sequence: TGTGCCAGCAGCGCGGGGGTTAGCGGTGAGACCCAGTACTTC. Amino acids: CASSAGVSGETQYF. The full variable domain, rest sourced from reference TRBV9 and TRBJ2-5, is DSGVTQTPKHLITATGQRVTLRCSPRSGDLSVYWYQQSLDQGLQFLIQYYNGEERAKGNILERFSAQQFPDLHSELNLSSLELGDSALYFCASSAGVSGETQYFGPGTRLLVL.

V and J are TRBV9 and TRBJ2-1; weak D call: TRBD2 (5 bases). Trimming left V 0 bases short and J 10 bases short, with 17 bases between. Germline CDR1 is SGDLS and CDR2 is YYNGEE. The CDR3 is 15 residues long. The CDR3 sequence is CASSVDGIPRVEQFF. The CDR3 region has the DNA TGTGCCAGCAGCGTAGACGGGATCCCTCGGGTGGAGCAGTTCTTC.

This clone has only a few counts. The CDR3 spells CASSYRDRETQYF. In nucleotides, the CDR3 is TGTGCCAGCAGTTACCGGGACAGAGAGACCCAGTACTTC. The chain combines TRBV28 with TRBJ2-5, with 7 bases matching TRBD1. The CDR3 runs to 13 residues. Germline V gene lookup returns CDR1 MDHEN and CDR2 SYDVKM. The V gene end was trimmed by 4 bases and the J gene end by 4 bases; junction bases not matched to a gene: 3. Complete variable domain (other parts from reference TRBV28 and TRBJ2-5): DVKVTQSSRYLVKRTGEKVFLECVQDMDHENMFWYRQDPGLGLRLIYFSYDVKMKEKGDIPEGYSVSREKKERFSLILESASTNQTSMYLCASSYRDRETQYFGPGTRLLVL.

Only a few counts were recorded for this clone. This chain connects TRBV7-9 to TRBJ2-5; TRBD1 matches 8 bases. V lost 2 bases, J lost 0 bases, and 14 bases stayed unmatched. CDR1 SEHNR and CDR2 FQNEAQ come from the germline V gene (reference sequence). The CDR3 covers 19 residues. The CDR3 loop reads CASSLPGTGSNRYQETQYF. In DNA form, the CDR3 reads TGTGCCAGCAGCTTACCAGGGACAGGTAGTAATAGGTACCAAGAGACCCAGTACTTC.

CDR3 nucleotide sequence: TGTGCCAGTAAGGCGGGAGAGTACAATGAGCAGTTCTTC. This encodes CASKAGEYNEQFF. The chain has TRBV19 and TRBJ2-1; 7 positions agree with TRBD2. The length of the CDR3 is 13 residues. V lost 7 bases to trimming and J lost 4 bases; unmatched junction nucleotides: 4. Germline loops: CDR1 LNHDA, CDR2 SQIVND (reference sequence).

This clone was recorded a few times. This chain connects TRBV28 to TRBJ2-5, with 9 bases that match TRBD1. There are 15 residues in the CDR3. Germline assignment: CDR1 MDHEN and CDR2 SYDVKM. V lost 6 bases, J lost 2 bases, and 7 bases stayed unmatched. CDR3 bases: TGTGCCAGCAGCGGGGGACAGGGCCCACAAGAGACCCAGTACTTC. Translating it yields CASSGGQGPQETQYF.

This clone was found a few times. The chain uses TRBV7-2 and TRBJ2-1, with D tentatively TRBD2 (5 bases). V dropped 2 bases and J dropped 0 bases, with 14 bases sitting between them. CDR3 size: 17 residues. Germline CDR1 is SGHTA and CDR2 is FQGNSA. The CDR3 protein is CASSLTAGPSSYNEQFF. The CDR3 region has the DNA TGTGCCAGCAGCTTAACGGCGGGCCCTAGCTCCTACAATGAGCAGTTCTTC.

This chain uses TRBV20-1 with TRBJ1-1; D remains ambiguous. Germline V gene sequence: CDR1 DFQATT, CDR2 SNEGSKA (reference sequence). V was trimmed by 8 bases and J by 2 bases, leaving 9 bases between them. The CDR3 contains 11 residues. The CDR3 DNA is TGCAGTCTAGTAGGAAACACTGAAGCTTTCTTT. It yields the protein CSLVGNTEAFF.

This sequence joins TRBV19 and TRBJ2-7, with 7 bases identical to TRBD1. In germline, CDR1 is LNHDA, CDR2 SQIVND (reference sequence). CDR3 length: 14 amino acids. V dropped 5 bases and J dropped 3; count of bases not matched to a gene: 7. CDR3 DNA sequence: TGTGCCAGTAGTTACGGGACAGAGGGCTACGAGCAGTACTTC. It encodes CASSYGTEGYEQYF.

The chain has TRBV30 and TRBJ2-3; D remains ambiguous. The CDR3 extends over 11 amino acids. Per the germline V gene, CDR1 is GTSNPN and CDR2 is SVGIG (reference sequence). Trimming took 2 bases from V and 3 from J, leaving 3 bases between them. In nucleotides, the CDR3 is TGTGCCTGGAGTCGGACAGATACGCAGTATTTT. Protein product: CAWSRTDTQYF.

This clone occurred a few times. The J gene is TRBJ2-3, the V gene TRBV9; the match to TRBD1 covers 8 bases. The germline CDR1 and CDR2 sequences are SGDLS and YYNGEE. V trimming: 3 bases; J trimming: 4 bases; junction bases outside the gene matches: 13. The CDR3 extends over 17 amino acids. Here the CDR3 DNA reads TGTGCCAGCAGCGGCCACATCCTCAGGGGGCGCCCAGATACGCAGTATTTT. It translates to CASSGHILRGRPDTQYF. The entire variable domain, with the rest obtained from reference TRBV9 and TRBJ2-3, is as follows: DSGVTQTPKHLITATGQRVTLRCSPRSGDLSVYWYQQSLDQGLQFLIQYYNGEERAKGNILERFSAQQFPDLHSELNLSSLELGDSALYFCASSGHILRGRPDTQYFGPGTRLTVL.

The chain recombines TRBV7-6 with TRBJ2-7; 7 nucleotides align to TRBD2. V gave up 8 bases and J gave up 0 bases; unmatched junction bases: 10. The germline gives CDR1 SGHVS, CDR2 FNYEAQ. The CDR3 has 15 residues. CDR3 loop: CASAKAGSNSYEQYF. CDR3 in DNA: TGTGCCAGCGCAAAAGCGGGGTCCAACTCCTACGAGCAGTACTTC.